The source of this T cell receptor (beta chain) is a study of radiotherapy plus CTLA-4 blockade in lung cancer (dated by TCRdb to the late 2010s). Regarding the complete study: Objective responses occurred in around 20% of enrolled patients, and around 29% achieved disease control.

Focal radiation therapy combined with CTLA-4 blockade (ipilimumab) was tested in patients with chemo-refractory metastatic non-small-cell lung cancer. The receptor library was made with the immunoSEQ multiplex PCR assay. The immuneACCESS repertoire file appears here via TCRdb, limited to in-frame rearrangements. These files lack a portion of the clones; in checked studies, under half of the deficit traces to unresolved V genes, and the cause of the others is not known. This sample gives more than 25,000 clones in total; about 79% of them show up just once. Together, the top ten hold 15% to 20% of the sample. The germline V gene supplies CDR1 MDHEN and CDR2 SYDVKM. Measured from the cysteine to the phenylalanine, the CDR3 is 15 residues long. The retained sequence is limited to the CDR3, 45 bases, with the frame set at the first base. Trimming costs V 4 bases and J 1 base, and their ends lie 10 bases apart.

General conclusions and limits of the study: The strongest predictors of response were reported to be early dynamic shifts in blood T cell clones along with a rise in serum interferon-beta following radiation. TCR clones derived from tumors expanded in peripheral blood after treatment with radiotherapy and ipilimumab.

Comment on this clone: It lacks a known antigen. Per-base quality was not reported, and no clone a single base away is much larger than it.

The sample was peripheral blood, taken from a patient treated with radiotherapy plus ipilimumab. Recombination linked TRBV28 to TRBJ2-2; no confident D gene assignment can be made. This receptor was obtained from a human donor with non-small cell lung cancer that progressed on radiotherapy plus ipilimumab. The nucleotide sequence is TGTGCCAGCAGTTCACACGACGAGAACACCGGGGAGCTGTTTTTT. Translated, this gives CASSSHDENTGELFF.